These 4 T cell receptor beta chains were sequenced from one sample in a study of blood T cell repertoires in COVID-19. The method was immunoSEQ multiplex PCR; TCRdb's version includes in-frame clones alone and lacks a portion of them. In the table there are 350,000 or so clones, approximately 91% of which are singletons. The sample consisted of PBMCs or T cells enriched from blood (not recorded which). Source of these receptors: a young woman who had been exposed to COVID-19.

The chain employs TRBV7-9 and TRBJ2-1; TRBD2 might be the D (5 bases). Trimming shortened V by 2 bases and J by 8 bases, and 10 bases separated the two germline ends. Germline V gene sequence: CDR1 SEHNR, CDR2 FQNEAQ (reference sequence). This CDR3 is built from 13 residues. Here the CDR3 DNA reads TGTGCCAGCAGCTTATTCCGGGAAGATGAGCAGTTCTTC. This sequence encodes CASSLFREDEQFF.

The chain joins TRBV5-1 to TRBJ1-6, with TRBD1 identical over 7 bases. Germline V gene lookup returns CDR1 SGHRS and CDR2 YFSETQ. CDR3 length equals 15 residues. Trimming cost V 4 bases and J 5 bases; bases outside gene matches: 6. This CDR3 reads CASSPAGTDNSPLHF. The CDR3, as DNA: TGCGCCAGCAGCCCAGCCGGGACAGATAATTCACCCCTCCACTTT.

The chain employs TRBV28 and TRBJ1-2; weak D call: TRBD1 (6 bases). The CDR3 totals 12 residues. The germline CDR1 and CDR2 sequences are MDHEN and SYDVKM. Trimming shortened V by 8 bases and J by 2 bases, and 9 bases separated the two germline ends. The CDR3 loop reads CASGGWNYGYTF. DNA of the CDR3: TGTGCCAGCGGGGGCTGGAACTATGGCTACACCTTC.

Written as DNA, the CDR3 is TGTGCCAGCAGCTGGGGACAGGGGGGAGAAAAACTGTTTTTT. Protein sequence: CASSWGQGGEKLFF. The chain couples TRBV11-2 to TRBJ1-4; 11 bases are shared with TRBD1. The CDR3 has 14 amino acids. Germline V gives CDR1 SGHAT, CDR2 FQNNGV. J lost 8 bases, V lost 4 bases, and 3 bases had no gene match.